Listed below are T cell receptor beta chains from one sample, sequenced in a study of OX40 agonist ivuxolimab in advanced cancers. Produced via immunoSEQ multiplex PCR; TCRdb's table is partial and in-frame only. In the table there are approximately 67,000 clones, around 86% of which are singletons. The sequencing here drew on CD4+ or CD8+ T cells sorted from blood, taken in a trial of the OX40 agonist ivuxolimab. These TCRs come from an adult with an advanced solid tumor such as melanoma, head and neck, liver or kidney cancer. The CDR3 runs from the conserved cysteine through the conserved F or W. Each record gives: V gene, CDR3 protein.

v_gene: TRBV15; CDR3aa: CATGRPQETQYF
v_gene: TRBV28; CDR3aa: CASKEQSGYGYTF
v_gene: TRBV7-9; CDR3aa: CASSLGLNRVHDGYTF
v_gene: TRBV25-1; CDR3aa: CASRGGNSNQPQHF
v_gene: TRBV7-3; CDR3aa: CASSLTAGVGDTQYF
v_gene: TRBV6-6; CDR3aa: CATTLYGYNEQFF
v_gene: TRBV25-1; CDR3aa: CASSEGGQGGEKLFF
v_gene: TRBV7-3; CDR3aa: CASSSSKGEQYF
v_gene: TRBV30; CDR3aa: CAWSVLVPRNQPQHF
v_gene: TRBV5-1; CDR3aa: CASAPRGGANQPQHF
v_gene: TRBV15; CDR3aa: CATSTTGQGSYEQYF
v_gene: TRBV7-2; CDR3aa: CASSLPAGQVDGYTF
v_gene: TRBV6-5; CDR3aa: CASSWDSLNQPQHF
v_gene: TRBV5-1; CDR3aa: CASRTDGSSGNTIYF
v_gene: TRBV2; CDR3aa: CASSEAGAGHTQYF
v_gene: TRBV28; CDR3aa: CASSLTFLDAFF
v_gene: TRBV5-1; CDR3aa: CASSLAGQGDQPQHF
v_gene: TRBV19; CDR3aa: CASRDRGTYEQYF
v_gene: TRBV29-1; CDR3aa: CSAQGRTSEQFF
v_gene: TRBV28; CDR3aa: CASSLIPAAGGPRDTQYF
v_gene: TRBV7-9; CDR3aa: CASSPRTSVETDTQYF
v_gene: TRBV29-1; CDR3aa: CSVGTVSGNTIYF
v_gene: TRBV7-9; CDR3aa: CASSYTGSQETQYF
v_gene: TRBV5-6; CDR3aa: CASSLDRNIQYF
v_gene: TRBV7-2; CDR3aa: CASSLEVAGPDFSSYGYTF
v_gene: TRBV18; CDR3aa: CASSPPVTGRQSEAFF
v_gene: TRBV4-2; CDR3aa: CASSRDKDSVFNEQFF
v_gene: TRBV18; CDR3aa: CASSPSSGSTDTQYF
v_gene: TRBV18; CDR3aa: CASSPGLAGAYEQFF
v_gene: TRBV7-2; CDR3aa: CASSLEGGQGTEAFF
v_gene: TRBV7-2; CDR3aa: CASRPPGGGYGYTF
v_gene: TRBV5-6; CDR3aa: CASSPGQAYSYEQYF
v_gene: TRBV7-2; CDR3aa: CASSFFGEGYEQYF